This TCR beta chain was sequenced in a study of blood T cells in healthy people across ages. A second about 7 to 11 cycle PCR used barcoded and J-beta primers. In TCRdb, the 5' RACE reads were re-called with MiXCR into one record per CDR3 protein. This table has about 560,000 distinct CDR3 sequences, about 26% appearing once. V dropped 5 bases and J dropped 5 bases, with 18 bases sitting between them. CDR3 length: 15 amino acids. Germline CDR1 and CDR2: SEHNR and FQNEAQ (reference sequence). This sample also appeared in a second study, on T cells of mothers and their children.

This chain connects TRBV7-9 to TRBJ2-5, with D perhaps matching TRBD1 or TRBD2 (6 bases each). This TCR came from a boy younger than 10 in good health. Sequencing input: blood. The CDR3 DNA reads as TGTGCCAGCAGCCCAGGGGACGCGGGATATGAGACCCAGTACTTC. This translates into CASSPGDAGYETQYF.